This T cell receptor beta chain was captured in a study of shared clonotypes between healthy human individuals. Germline CDR1 and CDR2: MDHEN and SYDVKM. V dropped 2 bases and J dropped 5 bases, with 13 bases sitting between them. This CDR3 comprises 15 residues. Findings of the study overall: Exclusively blood specimens were collected; tissue repertoires likely differ. There were few donors, and this limited the genetic and exposure-history diversity represented.

Positively selected for CCR7, the CD45RO-negative cells used as naive CD8 cells excluded terminally differentiated effector memory CD45RA+ cells. The study enrolled healthy HIV-negative adults without recent acute infections or vaccinations as donors. Every donor, a Caucasian adult, lived in Nashville, Tennessee. Libraries were prepared by immunoSEQ multiplex PCR; TCRdb keeps only in-frame clonotypes and omits some of them. The top ten clones hold around 0.25% of a sample with fewer than 1 million clones, 95% to 97% of them seen once. Regarding this clone: Its target is not known.

This chain joins TRBV28 and TRBJ2-1; D is unclear. The sequencing input was naive CD8+ T cells sorted from blood. The TCR was taken from a man younger than 45 in good health. The DNA of the CDR3 is TGTGCCAGCAGTTTAAATTCCCCCGAAAACAATGAGCAGTTCTTC. Its protein is CASSLNSPENNEQFF.